This TCR beta chain appears in the sequencing data of a study of T cells in Graves' hyperthyroidism and ophthalmopathy. Study at large: Before treatment of any kind, peripheral blood was taken at initial diagnosis.

Per the germline V gene, CDR1 is DFQATT and CDR2 is SNEGSKA (reference sequence). The V segment lost 4 bases and the J segment 5 bases; nucleotides outside the gene matches: 10. CDR3 length equals 15 residues. TCR beta CDR3 region amplification was performed from RNA transcripts. First-round RT-PCR with HTBI primers amplified the TCR CDR3 region. TCRdb fed the multiplex PCR reads into MiXCR, producing one record per CDR3 protein. In the table there are about 640,000 distinct CDR3 sequences, less than 25% of which are singletons. Disease duration was under 3 months in the ophthalmopathy patients, who also had a Clinical Activity Score of at least 3 and a NOSPECS grade of at least 4. Diagnoses were made from clinical symptoms, serum measures (thyroxine and TRAb), thyroid ultrasound and orbital computed tomography. Study observations and caveats: Ophthalmopathy was separated from stable hyperthyroidism by a 13 V-J model.

In its sample, this clonotype was seen many times. The target antigen is unknown. This TCR derives from a man aged 25 to 40 with Graves' ophthalmopathy. Sequenced input: blood. The chain uses TRBV20-1 and TRBJ2-5, with 10 bases matching TRBD1. CDR3 bases: TGCAGTGCTAAACTGACAGGGGGCGTTCGGGAGACCCAGTACTTC. Amino acid sequence: CSAKLTGGVRETQYF.